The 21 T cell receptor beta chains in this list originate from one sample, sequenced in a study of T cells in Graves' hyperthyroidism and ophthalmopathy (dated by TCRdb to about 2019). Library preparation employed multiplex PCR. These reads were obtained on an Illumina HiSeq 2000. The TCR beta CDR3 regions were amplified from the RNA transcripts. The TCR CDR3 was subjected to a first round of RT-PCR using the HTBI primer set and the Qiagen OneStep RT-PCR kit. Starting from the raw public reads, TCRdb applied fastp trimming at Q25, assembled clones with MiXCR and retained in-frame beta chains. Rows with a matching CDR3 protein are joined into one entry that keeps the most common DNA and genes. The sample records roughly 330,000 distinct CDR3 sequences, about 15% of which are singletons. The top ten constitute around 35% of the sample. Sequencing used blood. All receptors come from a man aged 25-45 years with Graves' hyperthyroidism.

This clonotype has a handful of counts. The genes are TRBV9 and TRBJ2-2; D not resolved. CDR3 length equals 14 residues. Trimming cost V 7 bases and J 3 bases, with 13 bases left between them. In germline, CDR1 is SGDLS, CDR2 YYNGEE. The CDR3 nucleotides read TGTGCCAGCTCCTTTGGTGAGGACACCGGGGAGCTGTTTTTT. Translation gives CASSFGEDTGELFF. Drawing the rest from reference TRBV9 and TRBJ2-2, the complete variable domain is DSGVTQTPKHLITATGQRVTLRCSPRSGDLSVYWYQQSLDQGLQFLIQYYNGEERAKGNILERFSAQQFPDLHSELNLSSLELGDSALYFCASSFGEDTGELFFGEGSRLTVL.

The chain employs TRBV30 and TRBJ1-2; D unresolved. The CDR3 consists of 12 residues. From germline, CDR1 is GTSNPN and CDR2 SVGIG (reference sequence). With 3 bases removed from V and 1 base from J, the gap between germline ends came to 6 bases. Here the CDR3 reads CAWRGINYGYTF. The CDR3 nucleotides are TGTGCCTGGAGGGGGATTAACTATGGCTACACCTTC.

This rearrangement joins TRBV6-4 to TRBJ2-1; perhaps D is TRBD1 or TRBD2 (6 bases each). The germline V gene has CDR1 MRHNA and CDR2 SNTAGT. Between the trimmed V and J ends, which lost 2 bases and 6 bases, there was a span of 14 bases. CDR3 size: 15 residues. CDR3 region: CASSDRVGGPNEQFF. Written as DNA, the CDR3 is TGTGCCAGCAGTGACAGGGTCGGGGGCCCCAATGAGCAGTTCTTC.

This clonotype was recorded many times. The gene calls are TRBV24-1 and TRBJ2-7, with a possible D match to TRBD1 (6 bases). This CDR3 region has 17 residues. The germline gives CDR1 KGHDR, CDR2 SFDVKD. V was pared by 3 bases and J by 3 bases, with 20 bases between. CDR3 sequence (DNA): TGTGCCACCAGTGATCCCCAGGACAGATCCACGTACTACGAGCAGTACTTC. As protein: CATSDPQDRSTYYEQYF.

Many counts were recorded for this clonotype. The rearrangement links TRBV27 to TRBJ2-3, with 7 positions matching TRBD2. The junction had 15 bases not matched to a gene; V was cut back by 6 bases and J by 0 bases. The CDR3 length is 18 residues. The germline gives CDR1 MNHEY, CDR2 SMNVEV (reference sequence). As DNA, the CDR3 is TGTGCCAGCAGGGGCGCCCGGGGGGACTTAACTAGCACAGATACGCAGTATTTT. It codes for CASRGARGDLTSTDTQYF.

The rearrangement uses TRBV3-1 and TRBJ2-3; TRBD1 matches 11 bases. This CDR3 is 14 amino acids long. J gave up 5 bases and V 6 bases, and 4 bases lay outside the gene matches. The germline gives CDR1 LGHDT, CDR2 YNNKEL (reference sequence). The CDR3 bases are TGTGCCAGCAGTCGGACAGGGGGCGTAGATACGCAGTATTTT. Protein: CASSRTGGVDTQYF.

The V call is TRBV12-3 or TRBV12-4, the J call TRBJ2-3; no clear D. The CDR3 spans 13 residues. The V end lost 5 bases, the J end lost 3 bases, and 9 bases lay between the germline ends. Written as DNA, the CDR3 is TGTGCCAGCAGTGTCCTAGGTACAGATACGCAGTATTTT. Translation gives CASSVLGTDTQYF.

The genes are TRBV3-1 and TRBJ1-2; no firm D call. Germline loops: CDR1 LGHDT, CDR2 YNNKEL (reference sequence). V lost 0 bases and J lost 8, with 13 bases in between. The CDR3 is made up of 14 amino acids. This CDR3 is CASSQDRRASGYTF. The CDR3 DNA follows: TGTGCCAGCAGCCAAGATAGGAGGGCGTCGGGCTACACCTTC.

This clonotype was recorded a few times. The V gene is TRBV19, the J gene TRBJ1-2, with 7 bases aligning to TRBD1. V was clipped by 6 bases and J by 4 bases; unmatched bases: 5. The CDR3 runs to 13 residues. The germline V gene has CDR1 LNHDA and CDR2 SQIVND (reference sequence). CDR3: CASSVTGPYGYTF. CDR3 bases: TGTGCCAGTAGCGTGACAGGGCCCTATGGCTACACCTTC.

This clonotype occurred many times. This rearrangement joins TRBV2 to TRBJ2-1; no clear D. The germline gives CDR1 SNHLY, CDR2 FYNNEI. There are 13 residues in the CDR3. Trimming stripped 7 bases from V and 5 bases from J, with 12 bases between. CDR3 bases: TGTGCCAGCACCCTGTCCCTCAACAATGAGCAGTTCTTC. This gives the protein CASTLSLNNEQFF.

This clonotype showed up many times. CDR3 residues: CATSRGLAGGGEQFF. The CDR3, as DNA: TGTGCCACCAGCAGAGGACTAGCGGGAGGAGGTGAGCAGTTCTTC. This rearrangement joins TRBV15 to TRBJ2-1, with 13 bases aligning to TRBD2. The germline V gene has CDR1 LNHNV and CDR2 YYDKDF (reference sequence). This CDR3 is built from 15 residues. The V segment lost 1 base and the J segment 9 bases; nucleotides outside the gene matches: 3.

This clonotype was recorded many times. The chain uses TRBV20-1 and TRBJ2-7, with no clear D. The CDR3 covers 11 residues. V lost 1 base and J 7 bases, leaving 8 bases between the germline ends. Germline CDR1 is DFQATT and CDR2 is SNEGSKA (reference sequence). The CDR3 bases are TGCAGTGCTAGAGTCCCCTTGGAGCAGTACTTC. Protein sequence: CSARVPLEQYF.

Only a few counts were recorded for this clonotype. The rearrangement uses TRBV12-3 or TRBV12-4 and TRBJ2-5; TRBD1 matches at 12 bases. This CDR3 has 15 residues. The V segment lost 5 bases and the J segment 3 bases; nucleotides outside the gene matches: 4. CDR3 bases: TGTGCCAGCAGTGGGACAGGGGGCGGGAAAGAGACCCAGTACTTC. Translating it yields CASSGTGGGKETQYF.

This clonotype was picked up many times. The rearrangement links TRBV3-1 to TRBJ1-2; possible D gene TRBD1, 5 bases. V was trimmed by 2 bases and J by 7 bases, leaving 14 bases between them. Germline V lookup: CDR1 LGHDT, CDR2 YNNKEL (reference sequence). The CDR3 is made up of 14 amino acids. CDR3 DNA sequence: TGTGCCAGCAGCCAATTGAGAGGGGCCGCTGGCTACACCTTC. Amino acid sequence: CASSQLRGAAGYTF. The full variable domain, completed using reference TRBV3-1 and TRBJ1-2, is DTAVSQTPKYLVTQMGNDKSIKCEQNLGHDTMYWYKQDSKKFLKIMFSYNNKELIINETVPNRFSPKSPDKAHLNLHINSLELGDSAVYFCASSQLRGAAGYTFGSGTRLTVV.

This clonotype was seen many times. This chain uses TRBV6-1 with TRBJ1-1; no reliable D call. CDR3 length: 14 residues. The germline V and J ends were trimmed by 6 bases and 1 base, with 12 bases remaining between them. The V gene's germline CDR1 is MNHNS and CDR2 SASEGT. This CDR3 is CASRDHPANTEAFF. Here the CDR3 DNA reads TGTGCCAGCAGGGACCACCCAGCGAACACTGAAGCTTTCTTT.

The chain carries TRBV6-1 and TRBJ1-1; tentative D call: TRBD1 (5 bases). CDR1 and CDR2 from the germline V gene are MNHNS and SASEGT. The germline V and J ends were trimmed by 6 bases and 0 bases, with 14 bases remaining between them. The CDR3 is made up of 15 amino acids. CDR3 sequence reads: CASRQAARMNTEAFF. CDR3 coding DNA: TGTGCCAGCAGACAGGCGGCACGGATGAACACTGAAGCTTTCTTT.

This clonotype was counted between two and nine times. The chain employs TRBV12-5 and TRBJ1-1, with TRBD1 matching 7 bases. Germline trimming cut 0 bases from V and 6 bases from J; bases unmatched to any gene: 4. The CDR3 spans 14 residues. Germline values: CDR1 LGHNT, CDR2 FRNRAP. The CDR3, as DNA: TGTGCTAGTGGTTTGGTACAGGGGCGGTCTGAAGCTTTCTTT. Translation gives CASGLVQGRSEAFF.

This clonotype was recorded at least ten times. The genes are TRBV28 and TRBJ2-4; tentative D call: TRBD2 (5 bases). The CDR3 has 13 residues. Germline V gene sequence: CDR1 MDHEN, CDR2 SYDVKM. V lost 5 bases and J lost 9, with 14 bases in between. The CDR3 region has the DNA TGTGCCAGCAGTCTTCCGAGAGGGCCCATTCAGTACTTC. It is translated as CASSLPRGPIQYF.

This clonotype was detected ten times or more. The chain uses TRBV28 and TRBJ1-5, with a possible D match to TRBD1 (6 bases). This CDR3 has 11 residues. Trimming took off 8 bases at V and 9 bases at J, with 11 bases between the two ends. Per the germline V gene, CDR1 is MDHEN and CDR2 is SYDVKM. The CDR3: CASGGRRPQHF. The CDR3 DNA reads TGTGCCAGCGGGGGCAGAAGGCCCCAGCATTTT.

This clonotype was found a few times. CDR3 residues: CAGQGCNSYEQYF. For the CDR3, the DNA is TGTGCCGGTCAAGGGTGCAACTCCTACGAGCAGTACTTC. The rearrangement uses TRBV19 and TRBJ2-7, with D unclear. From germline, CDR1 is LNHDA and CDR2 SQIVND (reference sequence). V lost 11 bases and J 0 bases, leaving 14 bases between the germline ends. The CDR3 has 13 residues.

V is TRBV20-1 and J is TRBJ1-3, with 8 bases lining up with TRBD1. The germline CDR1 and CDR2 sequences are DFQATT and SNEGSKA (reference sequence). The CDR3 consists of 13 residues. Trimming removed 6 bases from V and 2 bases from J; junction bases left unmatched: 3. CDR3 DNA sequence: TGCAGTGCACGACAGGGGACTGGAAACACCATATATTTT. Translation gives CSARQGTGNTIYF.